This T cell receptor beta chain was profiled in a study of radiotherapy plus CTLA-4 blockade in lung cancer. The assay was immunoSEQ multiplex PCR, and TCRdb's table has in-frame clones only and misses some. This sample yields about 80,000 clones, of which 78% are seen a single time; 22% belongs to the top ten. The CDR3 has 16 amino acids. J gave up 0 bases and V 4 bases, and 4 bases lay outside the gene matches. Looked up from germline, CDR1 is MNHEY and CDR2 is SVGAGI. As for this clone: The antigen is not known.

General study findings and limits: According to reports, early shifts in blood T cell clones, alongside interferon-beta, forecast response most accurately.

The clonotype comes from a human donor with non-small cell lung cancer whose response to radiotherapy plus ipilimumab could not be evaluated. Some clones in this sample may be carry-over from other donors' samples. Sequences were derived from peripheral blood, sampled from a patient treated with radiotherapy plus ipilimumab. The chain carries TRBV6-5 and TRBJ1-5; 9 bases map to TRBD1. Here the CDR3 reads CASSSRQGDSNQPQHF. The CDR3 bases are TGTGCCAGCAGTTCCCGACAGGGGGATAGCAATCAGCCCCAGCATTTT.